The present T cell receptor beta chain was sequenced within a study of radiotherapy plus CTLA-4 blockade in lung cancer. About the study: About 17% of enrolled patients responded objectively, and roughly 31% had disease control.

People whose metastatic non-small-cell lung cancer was chemo-refractory got focal radiation along with CTLA-4 blockade by ipilimumab. Study-wide points: Best predicting response, reportedly, were early blood T cell clone dynamics, with interferon-beta. An expansion of tumor-derived TCR clones occurred in blood after radiotherapy plus ipilimumab.

Data came from immunoSEQ multiplex PCR; TCRdb stores just in-frame clones and leaves some out. The table records 30,000 to 40,000 clones, 70% to 75% of them present only once. CDR1 is SGHTA and CDR2 is FQGTGA in the germline V gene. The CDR3 sequence is 13 residues long. V was trimmed by 5 bases and J by 5 bases, leaving 10 bases between them. Concerning this clone: The target antigen is unknown.

The genes are TRBV7-3 and TRBJ2-1; TRBD1 might be the D (5 bases). The specimen was peripheral blood, collected from a patient treated with radiotherapy plus ipilimumab. This TCR was sampled from a human donor with non-small cell lung cancer that progressed on radiotherapy plus ipilimumab. The CDR3 is CASSPLRDNEQFF. CDR3 sequence (DNA): TGTGCCAGCAGCCCACTCAGGGACAATGAGCAGTTCTTC.